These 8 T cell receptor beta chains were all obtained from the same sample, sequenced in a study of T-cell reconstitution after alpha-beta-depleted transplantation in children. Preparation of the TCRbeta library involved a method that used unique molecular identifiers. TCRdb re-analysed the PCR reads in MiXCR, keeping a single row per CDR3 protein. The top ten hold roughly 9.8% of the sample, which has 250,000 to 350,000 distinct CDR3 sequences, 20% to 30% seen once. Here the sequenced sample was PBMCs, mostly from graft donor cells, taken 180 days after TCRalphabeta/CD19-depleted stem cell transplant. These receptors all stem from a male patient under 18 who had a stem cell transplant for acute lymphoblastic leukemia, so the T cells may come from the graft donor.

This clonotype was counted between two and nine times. DNA of the CDR3: TGTGCCAGCAGTTACGGGCAGGGGGGGGCGTGGGAAAAACTGTTTTTT. This codes for CASSYGQGGAWEKLFF. V and J are TRBV6-5 and TRBJ1-4; 7 nucleotides align to TRBD1. The CDR3 length is 16 residues. CDR1 MNHEY and CDR2 SVGAGI come from the germline V gene. V lost 2 bases, J lost 8 bases, and 11 bases stayed unmatched.

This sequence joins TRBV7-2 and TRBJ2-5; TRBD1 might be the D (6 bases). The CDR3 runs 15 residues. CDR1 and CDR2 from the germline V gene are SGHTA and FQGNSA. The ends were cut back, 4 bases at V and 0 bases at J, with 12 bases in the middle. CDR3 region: CASSSSTGYQETQYF. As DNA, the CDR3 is TGTGCCAGCAGCTCATCTACAGGGTACCAAGAGACCCAGTACTTC. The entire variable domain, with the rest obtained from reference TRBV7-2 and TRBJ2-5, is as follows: GAGVSQSPSNKVTEKGKDVELRCDPISGHTALYWYRQSLGQGLEFLIYFQGNSAPDKSGLPSDRFSAERTGGSVSTLTIQRTQQEDSAVYLCASSSSTGYQETQYFGPGTRLLVL.

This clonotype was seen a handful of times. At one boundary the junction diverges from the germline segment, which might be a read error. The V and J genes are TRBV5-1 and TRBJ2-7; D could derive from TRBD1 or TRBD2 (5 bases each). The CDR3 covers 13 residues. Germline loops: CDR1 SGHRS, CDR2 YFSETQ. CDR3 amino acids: CARSLGESYEQYF. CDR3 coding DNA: TGCGCCAGAAGCTTGGGGGAATCCTACGAGCAGTACTTC.

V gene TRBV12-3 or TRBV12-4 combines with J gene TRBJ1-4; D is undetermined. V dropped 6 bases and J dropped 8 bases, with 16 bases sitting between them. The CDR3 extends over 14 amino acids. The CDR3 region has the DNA TGTGCCAGCAGCCCCAGTGCCTTCCGGGAAAAACTGTTTTTT. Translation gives CASSPSAFREKLFF.

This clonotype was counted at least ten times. As DNA, the CDR3 is TGTGCCAGCAGTTCAACCAATGCAGGGAGCGACATTCAGTACTTC. Translation: CASSSTNAGSDIQYF. V usage is TRBV6-5 and J usage is TRBJ2-4, with D possibly called TRBD1 or TRBD2 (5 bases each). Germline V CDR1 and CDR2: MNHEY, SVGAGI. This CDR3 comprises 15 residues. The V end was cut by 4 bases, the J end by 8 bases, with 18 bases between.

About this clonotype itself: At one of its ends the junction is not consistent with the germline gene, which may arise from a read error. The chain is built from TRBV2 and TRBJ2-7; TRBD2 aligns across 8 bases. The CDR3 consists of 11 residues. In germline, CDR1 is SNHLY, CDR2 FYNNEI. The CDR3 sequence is CASSELGLAWF. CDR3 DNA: TGTGCCAGCAGTGAATTAGGACTAGCATGGTTC. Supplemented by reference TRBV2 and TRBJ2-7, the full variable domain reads EPEVTQTPSHQVTQMGQEVILRCVPISNHLYFYWYRQILGQKVEFLVSFYNNEISEKSEIFDDQFSVERPDGSNFTLKIRSTKLEDSAMYFCASSELGLAWFGPGTRLTVT.

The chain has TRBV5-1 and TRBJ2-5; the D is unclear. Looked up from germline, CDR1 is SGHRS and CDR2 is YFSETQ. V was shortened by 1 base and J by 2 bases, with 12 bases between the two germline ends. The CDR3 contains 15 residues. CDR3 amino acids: CASSLQVDGQETQYF. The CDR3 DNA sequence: TGCGCCAGCAGCTTGCAGGTCGACGGACAAGAGACCCAGTACTTC.

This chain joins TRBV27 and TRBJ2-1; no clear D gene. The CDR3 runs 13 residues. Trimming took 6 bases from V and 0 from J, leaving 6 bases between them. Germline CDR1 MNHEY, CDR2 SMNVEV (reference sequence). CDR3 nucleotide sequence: TGTGCCAGCAGCTTTAGCTCCTACAATGAGCAGTTCTTC. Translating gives CASSFSSYNEQFF.